The clone carrying this T cell receptor (beta chain) was counted a few times. After the first PCR, alpha and beta chain libraries were processed separately. This sample is part of a study of naive and memory T cell subsets. Both TRBC1 and TRBC2 were covered by a beta constant-region primer of two equimolar oligonucleotides. Ligated cDNA was amplified by four rounds of PCR with nested alpha and beta constant-region primers and SP2. MiXCR was run by TCRdb on the UMI-ligation and nested PCR reads, yielding one entry per CDR3 protein. The sample lists roughly 130,000 distinct CDR3 sequences, 35% to 45% seen once, with 0.8% to 1% in the top ten. CDR3 size: 12 residues. The germline gives CDR1 SGHTS, CDR2 YDEGEE. V lost 2 bases, J lost 2 bases, and 4 bases lay in between.

The V and J genes are TRBV5-8 and TRBJ1-1; D ambiguous. The clonotype was recovered from a human donor in good health. Sequenced input: central memory CD4+ T cells from blood. The CDR3 is CASSLDNTEAFF. The CDR3 DNA follows: TGTGCCAGCAGCTTAGATAACACTGAAGCTTTCTTT.